This T cell receptor beta chain was retrieved from a study of OX40 agonist ivuxolimab in advanced cancers. Overall study: Patients receiving dose escalation had hepatocellular carcinoma, melanoma, renal cell or head and neck cancer. Study results and limitations: Among expanded peripheral T cells, antigen specificity went undetermined. In the 0.1 to 3.0 mg/kg range, CD4+ and CD8+ blood T cells had expanded clonally by week 6.

V was clipped by 5 bases and J by 6 bases, with 12 bases between them. This CDR3 comprises 13 residues. Germline V gene sequence: CDR1 SGHAT, CDR2 FQDESV (reference sequence). TCRdb's copy holds only in-frame clones and misses some; the assay was immunoSEQ multiplex PCR. The data show some 9,500 clones, 80% to 90% seen once. Comment on this clone: Its antigen is currently unknown.

The source material was CD4+ or CD8+ T cells sorted from blood, sampled in a trial of the OX40 agonist ivuxolimab. The genes are TRBV11-1 and TRBJ2-3; D unresolved. The receptor comes from an adult with an advanced solid tumor such as melanoma, head and neck, liver or kidney cancer. CDR3 DNA sequence: TGTGCCAGCAGCCTTAGCCCTAGGGATACGCAGTATTTT. Translating gives CASSLSPRDTQYF.